The following is a T cell receptor (beta chain) sequence with its context. Antigen specificity is unknown. Extraction and reverse transcription of RNA yielded cDNA as the sequencing template. Method: immunoSEQ multiplex PCR; TCRdb's copy keeps in-frame clones and lacks some. The sample carries 90,000 to 120,000 clones, less than 90% recorded once. Treatment here: oral pan-JAK inhibitor, 5-10 mg twice daily. This specimen belongs to a study of CD8+ T cells in alopecia areata. For the study at large: Treated patients were given oral tofacitinib, which was dosed at 5 to 10 mg twice daily.

Overall study findings and caveats: Tofacitinib significantly lowered scalp clonality and expanded CD8+ clones among the top 100.

Sequenced material: CD8+ T cells sorted from blood, taken at week 24, from a patient treated with tofacitinib. This receptor was identified in a human donor with alopecia areata.

The DNA of the CDR3 is TGCGCCAGCAGCCAAGAGTTCGGGCAGGGGGGGGAAAAACTGTTTTTT. Residues: CASSQEFGQGGEKLFF. The chain combines TRBV4-3 with TRBJ1-4; 7 bases agree with TRBD1. CDR1 and CDR2 from the germline V gene are LGHNA and YSLEER. After removal of 0 bases from V and 8 bases from J, the junction contained 9 bases not matched to a gene. The CDR3 has 16 amino acids.